One sample yielded the 20 T cell receptor beta chains listed below, sequenced in a study of lymphopenia after photon versus proton radiotherapy. Sequencing was performed with immunoSEQ multiplex PCR; in TCRdb, only in-frame clones are kept and a portion is missing. This table has some 25,000 clones, around four fifths appearing once. Sequenced material: peripheral blood, taken from a patient treated with proton-based radiotherapy. These receptors were taken from a woman between 65 and 79 years old with pancreatic cancer.

The chain employs TRBV28 and TRBJ2-3; weak D call: TRBD2 (6 bases). CDR1 and CDR2 (germline): MDHEN, SYDVKM. The CDR3 totals 13 residues. Trimming pared 7 bases from V and 1 base from J, leaving 9 bases between. The CDR3 coding sequence is TGTGCCAGCACGCCGGGGGGCACAGATACGCAGTATTTT. Translating gives CASTPGGTDTQYF. The full variable domain, its missing parts supplied by reference TRBV28 and TRBJ2-3, is DVKVTQSSRYLVKRTGEKVFLECVQDMDHENMFWYRQDPGLGLRLIYFSYDVKMKEKGDIPEGYSVSREKKERFSLILESASTNQTSMYLCASTPGGTDTQYFGPGTRLTVL.

The CDR3 nucleotides read TGCGCCAGCAGCCAAGTCGCCTTAGGAAACACCATATATTTT. Protein: CASSQVALGNTIYF. The chain couples TRBV4-1 to TRBJ1-3; no firm D call. This CDR3 is built from 14 residues. The germline V gene encodes CDR1 MGHRA and CDR2 YSYEKL. V lost 1 base and J lost 4, with 8 bases in between.

The CDR3 nucleotides are TGTGCCAGCAGCTCGGGACTAGCGTTTAGCACAGATACGCAGTATTTT. Protein: CASSSGLAFSTDTQYF. The chain links TRBV11-3 to TRBJ2-3; 10 bases agree with TRBD2. The ends lost 4 bases at V and 0 bases at J; junction bases unmatched: 4. The CDR3 runs to 16 residues. Germline CDR1 is SGHNT and CDR2 is YENEEA.

V is TRBV5-3 and J is TRBJ1-5, with D possibly TRBD1 on 5 matching bases. TRBV5-3 belongs to the ORF category, with a function that is uncertain. The V end lost 8 bases, the J end lost 0 bases, and 9 bases lay between the germline ends. The CDR3 is made up of 13 amino acids. The CDR3 nucleotides are TGTGCCAGCAGAGACAGTAGCAATCAGCCCCAGCATTTT. The encoded protein is CASRDSSNQPQHF.

This clone is categorized as medium-sized (0.01 to 0.1%). The V gene is TRBV28, the J gene TRBJ2-7; maybe TRBD1 (6 bases). Germline CDR1 and CDR2: MDHEN and SYDVKM. V shed 7 bases and J shed 2 bases, with 15 bases lying between them. The CDR3 covers 14 residues. CDR3 region: CASTLTGQPYEQYF. CDR3 sequence (DNA): TGTGCCAGCACCTTAACAGGGCAACCCTACGAGCAGTACTTC.

The chain joins TRBV5-1 to TRBJ2-3; 8 bases agree with TRBD1. V lost 3 bases, J lost 1 base, and 4 bases stayed unmatched. The CDR3 extends over 15 amino acids. Germline loops: CDR1 SGHRS, CDR2 YFSETQ. CDR3 loop: CASSSQGARTDTQYF. CDR3 nucleotides: TGCGCCAGCAGCTCCCAGGGGGCCCGCACAGATACGCAGTATTTT.

This clone was seen more than once but under ten times. The rearrangement uses TRBV6-5 and TRBJ2-1; 7 bases are shared with TRBD2. CDR3 size: 16 residues. Germline CDR1 reads MNHEY; CDR2 reads SVGAGI. V trimming: 0 bases; J trimming: 3 bases; junction bases outside the gene matches: 5. CDR3 in amino acids: CASSYSKSGIYNEQFF. The CDR3 nucleotides are TGTGCCAGCAGTTACTCTAAAAGCGGGATCTACAATGAGCAGTTCTTC.

The chain links TRBV7-2 to TRBJ1-5; 10 bases are a match to TRBD1. The V and J ends lost 7 bases and 4 bases, in that order; junction bases with no gene match: 7. The CDR3 runs to 15 residues. CDR1 and CDR2 (germline): SGHTA, FQGNSA. The CDR3 DNA follows: TGTGCCAGCACCCAGGGACAGGGGTTAAATCAGCCCCAGCATTTT. Its protein product is CASTQGQGLNQPQHF.

This clone was recorded only once. J is TRBJ2-7 and V is TRBV11-3; 10 nucleotides line up with TRBD1. The CDR3 is made up of 15 amino acids. Per the germline V gene, CDR1 is SGHNT and CDR2 is YENEEA. The trim removed 5 bases at V and 3 bases at J, leaving 7 bases unmatched. The CDR3 sequence is CASSRHGTGDYEQYF. In DNA form, the CDR3 reads TGTGCCAGCAGCCGGCACGGGACAGGGGACTACGAGCAGTACTTC.

This chain uses TRBV19 with TRBJ2-2; tentative D call: TRBD1 (6 bases). CDR3 length: 14 amino acids. CDR1 is LNHDA, CDR2 SQIVND, per germline (reference sequence). Trimming shortened V by 7 bases and J by 5 bases, and 14 bases separated the two germline ends. The CDR3 region is CASIQGSGTGELFF. The CDR3 DNA sequence: TGTGCCAGTATCCAGGGGAGTGGAACCGGGGAGCTGTTTTTT.

The chain recombines TRBV6-5 with TRBJ1-3; 11 positions match TRBD1. This CDR3 contains 16 residues. After removal of 0 bases from V and 2 bases from J, the junction contained 0 bases not matched to a gene. Germline V gives CDR1 MNHEY, CDR2 SVGAGI. CDR3 DNA: TGTGCCAGCAGTTACTCGGGACAGGGGGCTGGAAACACCATATATTTT. Its protein is CASSYSGQGAGNTIYF.

This clone has just a few counts. The rearrangement uses TRBV7-8 and TRBJ2-7; TRBD1 might be the D (6 bases). This CDR3 contains 12 residues. Germline CDR1 and CDR2: SGHVS and FQNEAQ. Trimming pared 3 bases from V and 6 bases from J, leaving 9 bases between. This chain's CDR3 is CASSLGAPEQYF. DNA of the CDR3: TGTGCCAGCAGCTTGGGGGCGCCCGAGCAGTACTTC.

The chain is built from TRBV5-1 and TRBJ1-6; 7 bases are shared with TRBD1. CDR3 size: 15 residues. Looked up from germline, CDR1 is SGHRS and CDR2 is YFSETQ. The V segment lost 4 bases and the J segment 7 bases; nucleotides outside the gene matches: 8. The CDR3 spells CASSLGQEGNSPLHF. The DNA for the CDR3 is TGCGCCAGCAGCCTCGGACAGGAAGGGAATTCACCCCTCCACTTT.

The chain carries TRBV23-1 and TRBJ2-2; perhaps TRBD1 as D (6 bases). TRBV23-1 has ORF status, its function being uncertain. The V and J ends lost 2 bases and 0 bases respectively, with 16 bases between them. The CDR3 is 18 amino acids. The CDR3 loop reads CASSQLDEQGSNTGELFF. The CDR3 DNA sequence: TGCGCCAGCAGTCAACTCGATGAACAGGGTTCGAACACCGGGGAGCTGTTTTTT.

The chain is built from TRBV11-3 and TRBJ2-5; D not resolved. Germline values: CDR1 SGHNT, CDR2 YENEEA. CDR3 length: 19 amino acids. Trimming cost V 3 bases and J 2 bases, with 25 bases left between them. CDR3: CASSFARSGLFRSQETQYF. CDR3 DNA sequence: TGTGCCAGCAGCTTCGCAAGATCCGGATTGTTCCGGTCACAAGAGACCCAGTACTTC.

This rearrangement joins TRBV4-3 to TRBJ1-4; no clear D gene. V was pared by 0 bases and J by 2 bases, with 7 bases between. Germline values: CDR1 LGHNA, CDR2 YSLEER. This CDR3 region has 15 residues. DNA of the CDR3: TGCGCCAGCAGCCAAGATTGGGTGACTAATGAAAAACTGTTTTTT. This translates into CASSQDWVTNEKLFF.

The J gene is TRBJ1-1, the V gene TRBV7-9; D unclear. Germline CDR1 reads SEHNR; CDR2 reads FQNEAQ (reference sequence). V was trimmed by 2 bases and J by 4 bases, leaving 17 bases between them. This CDR3 region has 16 residues. CDR3 residues: CASSLISNFRGTEAFF. Written as DNA, the CDR3 is TGTGCCAGCAGCTTAATTTCTAATTTCCGAGGCACTGAAGCTTTCTTT.

This clone was detected once. V and J are TRBV7-9 and TRBJ2-7; 13 nucleotides agree with TRBD2. Losses at the gene ends were 6 bases for V and 5 bases for J; bases not matched to a gene: 10. Germline V gene data show CDR1 as SEHNR and CDR2 as FQNEAQ (reference sequence). The CDR3 sequence is 16 residues long. In DNA, the CDR3 is TGTGCCAGCAGTCAGCACTCAGGACTAGCGGGAGACGAGCAGTACTTC. Translated: CASSQHSGLAGDEQYF. Variable domain in full (rest from reference TRBV7-9 and TRBJ2-7): DTGVSQNPRHKITKRGQNVTFRCDPISEHNRLYWYRQTLGQGPEFLTYFQNEAQLEKSRLLSDRFSAERPKGSFSTLEIQRTEQGDSAMYLCASSQHSGLAGDEQYFGPGTRLTVT.

This chain uses TRBV11-2 with TRBJ2-5, with D tentatively TRBD1 or TRBD2 (6 bases each). CDR3 length equals 15 residues. Trimming left V 0 bases short and J 5 bases short, with 13 bases between. Germline V gene data show CDR1 as SGHAT and CDR2 as FQNNGV. The chain's CDR3 is CASSLDSGGRETQYF. CDR3 DNA sequence: TGTGCCAGCAGCTTAGATAGTGGGGGGCGTGAGACCCAGTACTTC.

This clone was observed a single time. The gene calls are TRBV30 and TRBJ1-2; D is undetermined. The germline CDR1 and CDR2 sequences are GTSNPN and SVGIG (reference sequence). This CDR3 has 12 residues. The V end lost 4 bases, the J end lost 6 bases, and 12 bases lay between the germline ends. This CDR3 reads CAWTYGLNGYTF. CDR3 sequence (DNA): TGTGCCTGGACCTACGGACTAAATGGCTACACCTTC.